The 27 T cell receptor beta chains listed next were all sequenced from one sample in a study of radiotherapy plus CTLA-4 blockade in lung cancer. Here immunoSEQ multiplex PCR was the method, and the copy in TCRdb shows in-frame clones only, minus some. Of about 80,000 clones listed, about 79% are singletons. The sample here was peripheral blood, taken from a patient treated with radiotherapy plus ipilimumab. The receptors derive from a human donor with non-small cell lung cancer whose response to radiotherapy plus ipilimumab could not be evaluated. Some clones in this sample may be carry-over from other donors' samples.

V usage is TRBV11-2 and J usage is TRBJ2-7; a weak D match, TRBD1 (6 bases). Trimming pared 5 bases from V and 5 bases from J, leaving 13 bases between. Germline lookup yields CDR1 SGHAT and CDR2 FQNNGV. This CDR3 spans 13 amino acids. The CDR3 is CASSHHRAHEQYF. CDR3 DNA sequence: TGTGCCAGCAGCCACCACAGGGCCCACGAGCAGTACTTC.

Written as DNA, the CDR3 is TGTGCCAGCACCCGGGACAGGGGCTCTGAAGCTTTCTTT. Its translation is CASTRDRGSEAFF. The genes are TRBV6-5 and TRBJ1-1; 10 nucleotides agree with TRBD1. The J segment lost 6 bases and the V segment lost 7 bases, leaving 5 bases of the junction unmatched. Germline V lookup: CDR1 MNHEY, CDR2 SVGAGI. This CDR3 comprises 13 residues.

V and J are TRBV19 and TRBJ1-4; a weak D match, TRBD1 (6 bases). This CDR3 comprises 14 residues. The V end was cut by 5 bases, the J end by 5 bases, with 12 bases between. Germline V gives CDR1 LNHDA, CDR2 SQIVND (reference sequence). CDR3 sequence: CASSVWGQNEKLFF. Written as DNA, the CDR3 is TGTGCCAGTAGTGTATGGGGGCAGAATGAAAAACTGTTTTTT. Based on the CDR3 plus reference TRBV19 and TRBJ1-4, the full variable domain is DGGITQSPKYLFRKEGQNVTLSCEQNLNHDAMYWYRQDPGQGLRLIYYSQIVNDFQKGDIAEGYSVSREKKESFPLTVTSAQKNPTAFYLCASSVWGQNEKLFFGSGTQLSVL.

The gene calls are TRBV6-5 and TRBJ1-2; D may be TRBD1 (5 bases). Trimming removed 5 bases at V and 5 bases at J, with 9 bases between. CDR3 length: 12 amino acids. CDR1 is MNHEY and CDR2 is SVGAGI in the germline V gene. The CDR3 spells CASSDAGYGYTF. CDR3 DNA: TGTGCCAGCAGTGATGCAGGGTATGGCTACACCTTC.

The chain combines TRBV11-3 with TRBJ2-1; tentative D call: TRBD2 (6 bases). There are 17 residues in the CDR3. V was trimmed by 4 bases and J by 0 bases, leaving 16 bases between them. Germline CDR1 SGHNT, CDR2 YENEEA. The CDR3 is CASSSGGGVSSYNEQFF. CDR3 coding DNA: TGTGCCAGCAGCTCCGGTGGCGGGGTGAGCTCCTACAATGAGCAGTTCTTC.

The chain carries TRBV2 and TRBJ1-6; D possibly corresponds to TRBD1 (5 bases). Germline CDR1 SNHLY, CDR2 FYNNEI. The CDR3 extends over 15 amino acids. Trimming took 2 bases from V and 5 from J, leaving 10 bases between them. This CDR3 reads CASSEQGSDNSPLHF. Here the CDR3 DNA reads TGTGCCAGCAGTGAACAGGGAAGTGATAATTCACCCCTCCACTTT.

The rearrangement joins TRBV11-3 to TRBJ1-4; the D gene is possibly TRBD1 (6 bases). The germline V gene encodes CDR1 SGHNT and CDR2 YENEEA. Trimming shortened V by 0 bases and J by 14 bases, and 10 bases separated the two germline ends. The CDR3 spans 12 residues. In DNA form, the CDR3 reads TGTGCCAGCAGCTTAGAGAGGGGGGGCCTGTTTTTT. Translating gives CASSLERGGLFF.

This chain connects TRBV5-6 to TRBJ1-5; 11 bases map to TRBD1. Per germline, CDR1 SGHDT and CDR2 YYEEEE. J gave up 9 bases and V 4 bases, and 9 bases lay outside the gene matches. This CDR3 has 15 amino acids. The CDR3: CASSHGQGAIGPQHF. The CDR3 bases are TGTGCCAGCAGCCACGGACAGGGGGCTATTGGGCCCCAGCATTTT. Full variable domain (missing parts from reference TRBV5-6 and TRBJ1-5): DAGVTQSPTHLIKTRGQQVTLRCSPKSGHDTVSWYQQALGQGPQFIFQYYEEEERQRGNFPDRFSGHQFPNYSSELNVNALLLGDSALYLCASSHGQGAIGPQHFGDGTRLSIL.

The chain's CDR3 is CASSRPGQEAETYGYTF. CDR3 in DNA: TGTGCCAGCAGCAGACCGGGACAGGAGGCCGAGACATATGGCTACACCTTC. The chain links TRBV5-4 to TRBJ1-2, with 8 bases identical to TRBD1. This CDR3 is 17 amino acids long. After removal of 4 bases from V and 5 bases from J, the junction contained 16 bases not matched to a gene. Germline V gene sequence: CDR1 SGHNT, CDR2 YYREEE (reference sequence). Using reference TRBV5-4 and TRBJ1-2 for the parts outside the CDR3, the full variable domain is ETGVTQSPTHLIKTRGQQVTLRCSSQSGHNTVSWYQQALGQGPQFIFQYYREEENGRGNFPPRFSGLQFPNYSSELNVNALELDDSALYLCASSRPGQEAETYGYTFGSGTRLTVV.

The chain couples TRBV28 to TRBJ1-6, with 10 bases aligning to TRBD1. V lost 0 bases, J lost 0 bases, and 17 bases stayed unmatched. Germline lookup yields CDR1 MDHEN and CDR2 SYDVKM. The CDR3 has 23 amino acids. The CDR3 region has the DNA TGTGCCAGCAGTTTATGGATCGTTCGGGACAGGGGAATCTTGAGCTCCTATAATTCACCCCTCCACTTT. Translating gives CASSLWIVRDRGILSSYNSPLHF.

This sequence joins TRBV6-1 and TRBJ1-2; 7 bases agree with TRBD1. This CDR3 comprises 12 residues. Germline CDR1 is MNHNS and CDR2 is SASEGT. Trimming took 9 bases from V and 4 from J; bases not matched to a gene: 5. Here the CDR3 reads CASIRGVYGYTF. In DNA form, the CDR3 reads TGTGCCAGTATCAGGGGGGTCTATGGCTACACCTTC.

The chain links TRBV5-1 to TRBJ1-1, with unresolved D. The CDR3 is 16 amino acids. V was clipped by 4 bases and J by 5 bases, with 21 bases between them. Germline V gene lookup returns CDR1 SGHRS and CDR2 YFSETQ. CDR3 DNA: TGCGCCAGCAGCCCATCCCCCGGGAACGTGGGGACTGAAGCTTTCTTT. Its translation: CASSPSPGNVGTEAFF.

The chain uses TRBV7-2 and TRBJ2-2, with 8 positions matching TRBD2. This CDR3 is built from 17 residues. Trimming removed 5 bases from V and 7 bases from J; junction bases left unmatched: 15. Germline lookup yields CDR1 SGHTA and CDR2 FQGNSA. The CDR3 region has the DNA TGTGCCAGCAGCCCCGGGGAGCGGGGGACTCTAGGCGGGGAGCTGTTTTTT. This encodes CASSPGERGTLGGELFF.

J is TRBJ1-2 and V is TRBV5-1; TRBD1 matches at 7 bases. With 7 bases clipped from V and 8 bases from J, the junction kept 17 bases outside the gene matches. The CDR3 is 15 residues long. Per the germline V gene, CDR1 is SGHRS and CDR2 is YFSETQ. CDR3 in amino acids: CASRRGTDLTVGYTF. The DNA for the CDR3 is TGCGCCAGCCGACGCGGGACAGATCTGACTGTCGGCTACACCTTC.

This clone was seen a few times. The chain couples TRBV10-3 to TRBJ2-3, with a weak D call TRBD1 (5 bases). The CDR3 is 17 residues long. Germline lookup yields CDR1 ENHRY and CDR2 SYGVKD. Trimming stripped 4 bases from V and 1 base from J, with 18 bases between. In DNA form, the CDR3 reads TGTGCCATCAGTGTAGGGCTAGGGCAGGGCCGCACAGATACGCAGTATTTT. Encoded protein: CAISVGLGQGRTDTQYF.

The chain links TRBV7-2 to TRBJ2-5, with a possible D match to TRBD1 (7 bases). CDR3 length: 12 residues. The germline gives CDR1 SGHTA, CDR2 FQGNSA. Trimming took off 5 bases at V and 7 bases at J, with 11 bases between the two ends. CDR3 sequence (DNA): TGTGCCAGCAGCCAGGGGGGAGTGACCCAGTACTTC. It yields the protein CASSQGGVTQYF.

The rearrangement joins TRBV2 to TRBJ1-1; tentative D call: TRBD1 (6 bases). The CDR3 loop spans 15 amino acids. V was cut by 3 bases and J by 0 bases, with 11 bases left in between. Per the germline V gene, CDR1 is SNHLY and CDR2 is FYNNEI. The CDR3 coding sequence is TGTGCCAGCAGTGACAGGGGAGCGCTGAACACTGAAGCTTTCTTT. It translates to CASSDRGALNTEAFF. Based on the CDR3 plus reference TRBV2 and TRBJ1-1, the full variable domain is EPEVTQTPSHQVTQMGQEVILRCVPISNHLYFYWYRQILGQKVEFLVSFYNNEISEKSEIFDDQFSVERPDGSNFTLKIRSTKLEDSAMYFCASSDRGALNTEAFFGQGTRLTVV.

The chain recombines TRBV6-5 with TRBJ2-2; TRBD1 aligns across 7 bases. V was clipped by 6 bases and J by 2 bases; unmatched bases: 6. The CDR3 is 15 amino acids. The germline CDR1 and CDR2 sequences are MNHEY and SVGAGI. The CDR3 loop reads CASRPGQANTGELFF. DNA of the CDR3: TGTGCCAGCAGGCCAGGACAGGCAAACACCGGGGAGCTGTTTTTT.

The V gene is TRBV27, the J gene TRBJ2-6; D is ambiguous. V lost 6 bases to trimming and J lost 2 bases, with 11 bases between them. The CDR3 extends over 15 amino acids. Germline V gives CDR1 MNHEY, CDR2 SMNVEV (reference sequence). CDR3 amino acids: CASSLDVAGANVLTF. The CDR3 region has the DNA TGTGCCAGCAGCCTAGACGTAGCTGGGGCCAACGTCCTGACTTTC.

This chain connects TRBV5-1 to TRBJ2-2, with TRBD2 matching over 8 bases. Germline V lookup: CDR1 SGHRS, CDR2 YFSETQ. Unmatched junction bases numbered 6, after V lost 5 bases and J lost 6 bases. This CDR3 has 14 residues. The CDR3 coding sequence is TGCGCCAGCAGGGACGGCGGGGGGTCCGGGGAGCTGTTTTTT. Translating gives CASRDGGGSGELFF.

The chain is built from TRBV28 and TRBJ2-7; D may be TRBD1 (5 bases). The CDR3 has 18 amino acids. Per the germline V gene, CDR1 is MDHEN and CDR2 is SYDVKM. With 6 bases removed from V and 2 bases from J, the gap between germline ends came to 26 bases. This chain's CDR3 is CASSFLDTAGIAAYEQYF. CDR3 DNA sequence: TGTGCCAGCAGCTTTCTTGACACCGCAGGGATAGCAGCCTACGAGCAGTACTTC.

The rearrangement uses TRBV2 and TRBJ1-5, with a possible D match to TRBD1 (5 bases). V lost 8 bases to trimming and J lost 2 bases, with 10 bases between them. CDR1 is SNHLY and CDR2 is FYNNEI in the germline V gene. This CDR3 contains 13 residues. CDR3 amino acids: CASAGYGNQPQHF. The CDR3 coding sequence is TGTGCCAGCGCAGGGTACGGCAATCAGCCCCAGCATTTT.

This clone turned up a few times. CDR3 sequence (DNA): TGCAGCGTTCCAGCGGGGGGGACAGATACGCAGTATTTT. Translated, it gives CSVPAGGTDTQYF. V gene TRBV29-1 combines with J gene TRBJ2-3, with 10 positions matching TRBD2. CDR1 and CDR2 from the germline V gene are SQVTM and ANQGSEA. The CDR3 runs 13 residues. Unmatched junction bases numbered 2, after V lost 5 bases and J lost 3 bases.

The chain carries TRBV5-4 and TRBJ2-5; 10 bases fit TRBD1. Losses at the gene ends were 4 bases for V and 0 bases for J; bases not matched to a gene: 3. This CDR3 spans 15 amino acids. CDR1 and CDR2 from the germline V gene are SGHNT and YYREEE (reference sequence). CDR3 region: CASSLGQGHQETQYF. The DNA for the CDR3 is TGTGCCAGCAGCCTGGGACAGGGGCACCAAGAGACCCAGTACTTC.

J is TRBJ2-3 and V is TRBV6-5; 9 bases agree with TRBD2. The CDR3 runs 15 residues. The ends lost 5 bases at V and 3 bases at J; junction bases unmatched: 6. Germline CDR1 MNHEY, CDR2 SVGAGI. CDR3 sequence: CASSLAGGPTDTQYF. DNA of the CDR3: TGTGCCAGCAGTCTGGCGGGGGGGCCAACAGATACGCAGTATTTT.

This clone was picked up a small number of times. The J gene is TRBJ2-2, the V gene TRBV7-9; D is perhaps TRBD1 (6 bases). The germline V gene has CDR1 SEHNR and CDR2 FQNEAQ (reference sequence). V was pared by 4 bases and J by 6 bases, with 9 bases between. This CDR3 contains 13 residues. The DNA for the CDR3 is TGTGCCAGCAGCTGGGACACCTCCGGGGAGCTGTTTTTT. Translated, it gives CASSWDTSGELFF.

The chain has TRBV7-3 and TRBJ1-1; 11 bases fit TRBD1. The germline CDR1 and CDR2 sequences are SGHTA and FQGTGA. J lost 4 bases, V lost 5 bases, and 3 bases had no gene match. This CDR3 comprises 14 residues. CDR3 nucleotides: TGTGCCAGCAGCGGACAGGGGGCGGCCACTGAAGCTTTCTTT. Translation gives CASSGQGAATEAFF.